This TCR beta chain was captured in a study of tumor and adjacent non-tumor tissue in lung cancer. Study-level points and caveats: Compared with tumor, normal lung showed significantly lower TCR diversity.

RNA was extracted from bulk tissue without any cell sorting. TCRbeta libraries were built with three rounds of nested PCR, modified from ARM-PCR. MiXCR, run by TCRdb on the multiplex PCR reads, gives a single entry per CDR3 protein. This table has 75,000 to 80,000 distinct CDR3 sequences, 75% to 90% appearing once. The germline V gene encodes CDR1 MNHNY and CDR2 SVGAGI (reference sequence). CDR3 length: 19 residues. With respect to this clonotype: Its matching antigen is unknown. One end of the junction is discordant with germline, which a read error may explain.

The TCR sequence derives from a woman aged 45-65 years with non-small cell lung cancer. Specimen: lung tumor tissue. The chain links TRBV6-6 to TRBJ1-6; D is uncertain. The CDR3 nucleotides are TGTGCCAGCAGTTACTCGATCCAGTCCTCGAGCCGCTATAACTCACCCCTCCACTTC. Translation gives CASSYSIQSSSRYNSPLHF.